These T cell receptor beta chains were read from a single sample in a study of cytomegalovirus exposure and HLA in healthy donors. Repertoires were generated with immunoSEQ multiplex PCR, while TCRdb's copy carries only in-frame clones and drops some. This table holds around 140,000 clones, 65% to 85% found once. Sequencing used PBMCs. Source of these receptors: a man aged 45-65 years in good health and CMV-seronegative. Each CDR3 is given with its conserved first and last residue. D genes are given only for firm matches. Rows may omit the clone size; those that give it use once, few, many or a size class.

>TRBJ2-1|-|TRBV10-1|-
TGCGCCAGCAACGGACAGCCCAATGAGCAGTTCTTC
CASNGQPNEQFF
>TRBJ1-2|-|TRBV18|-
TGTGCCAGCTCACCGCCGGGTTTCCCATATGGCTACACCTTC
CASSPPGFPYGYTF
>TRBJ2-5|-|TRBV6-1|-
TGTGCCAGCAGTGAAGCCGGGGAGACCCAGTACTTC
CASSEAGETQYF
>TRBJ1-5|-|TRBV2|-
TGTGCCAGCAGTGCGGTAGTAGTTGATCAGCCCCAGCATTTT
CASSAVVVDQPQHF
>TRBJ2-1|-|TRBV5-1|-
TGCGCCAGCCGACGTGGGCCCTACAATGAGCAGTTCTTC
CASRRGPYNEQFF
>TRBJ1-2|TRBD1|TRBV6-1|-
TGTGCCAGCAGTGAAGATCAGGGGGATAACTATGGCTACACCTTC
CASSEDQGDNYGYTF
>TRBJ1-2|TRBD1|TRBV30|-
TGTGCCTGGAGTGTAGTGCCAGGGGGCGCCGATGGCTACACCTTC
CAWSVVPGGADGYTF
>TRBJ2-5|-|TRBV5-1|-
TGCGCCAGCAGCTTGGGTAGCGGCACTTCCCGGGCCCAGTACTTC
CASSLGSGTSRAQYF
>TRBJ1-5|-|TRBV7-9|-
TGTGCCAGCAGCTTAGCAGGGGGACCTCAGCCCCAGCATTTT
CASSLAGGPQPQHF
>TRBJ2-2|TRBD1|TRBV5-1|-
TGCGCCAGCAGTCAGGACAGGGTCGGGGAGCTGTTTTTT
CASSQDRVGELFF
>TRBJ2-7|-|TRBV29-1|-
TGCAGCGTTGCACAGGGTTTTAACTACGAGCAGTACTTC
CSVAQGFNYEQYF
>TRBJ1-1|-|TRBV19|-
TGTGCCAGTAGTAGGGGACAGAACACTGAAGCTTTCTTT
CASSRGQNTEAFF
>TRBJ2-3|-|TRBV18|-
TGTGCCAGCTCACCAGGGACTGGCACAGATACGCAGTATTTT
CASSPGTGTDTQYF
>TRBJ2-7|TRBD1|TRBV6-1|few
TGTGCCAGCAGGGAAACAGGGGAGCAGCAGTACTTC
CASRETGEQQYF
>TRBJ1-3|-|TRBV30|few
TGTGCCTGGAGGACGCGGGGGCTCGGAAACACCATATATTTT
CAWRTRGLGNTIYF
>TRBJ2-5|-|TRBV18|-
TGTGCCAGCTCACCCTTAAGGACAGCTCAAGAGACCCAGTACTTC
CASSPLRTAQETQYF
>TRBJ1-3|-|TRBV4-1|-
TGCGCCAGCAGCTTGGACAGAAACTCTGGAAACACCATATATTTT
CASSLDRNSGNTIYF
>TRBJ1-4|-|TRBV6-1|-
TGTGCCAGCGTTCGGGTACTTAATGAAAAACTGTTTTTT
CASVRVLNEKLFF
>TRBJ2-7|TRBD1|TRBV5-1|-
TGCGCCAGCAGCTGGGGGACAGGGGGCGCCGAGCAGTACTTC
CASSWGTGGAEQYF
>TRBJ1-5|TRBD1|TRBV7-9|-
TGTGCCAGCAGTTCGGGACAGGGTGAAACAAGGAATCAGCCCCAGCATTTT
CASSSGQGETRNQPQHF
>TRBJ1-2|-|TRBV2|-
TGTGCCAGCATCAGTAGTAAGGGAGAAAGGATCTATGGCTACACCTTC
CASISSKGERIYGYTF
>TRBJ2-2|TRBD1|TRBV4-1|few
TGCGCCAGCAGCCAAGTTCAGGGGGCCAGCGGGGAGCTGTTTTTT
CASSQVQGASGELFF
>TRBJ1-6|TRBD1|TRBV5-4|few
TGTGCCAGCAGCGCGGACAGGGTTTCACCCCTCCACTTT
CASSADRVSPLHF
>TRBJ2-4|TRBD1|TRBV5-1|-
TGCGCCAGCAGCTTGGCCGGGACAGAGGTCCAAAACATTCAGTACTTC
CASSLAGTEVQNIQYF